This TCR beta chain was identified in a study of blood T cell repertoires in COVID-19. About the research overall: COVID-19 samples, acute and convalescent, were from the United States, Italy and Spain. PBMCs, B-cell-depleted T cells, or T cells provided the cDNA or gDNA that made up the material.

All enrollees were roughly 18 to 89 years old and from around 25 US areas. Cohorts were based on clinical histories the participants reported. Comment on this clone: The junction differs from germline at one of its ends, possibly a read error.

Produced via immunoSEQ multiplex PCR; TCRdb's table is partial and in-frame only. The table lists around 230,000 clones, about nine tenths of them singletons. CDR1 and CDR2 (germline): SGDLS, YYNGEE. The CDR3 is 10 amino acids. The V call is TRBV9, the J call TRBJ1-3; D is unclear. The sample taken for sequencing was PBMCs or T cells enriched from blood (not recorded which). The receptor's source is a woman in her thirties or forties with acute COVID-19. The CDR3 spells CASSGAAHPF. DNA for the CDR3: TGTGCCAGCAGCGGGGCCGCCCACCCCTTT.